Only a few counts were recorded for the clone carrying this T cell receptor (beta chain). The target antigen is unknown. The data derive from a study of T cell responses to AZD1222 COVID-19 vaccine. The study's findings and limits: The study found Spike-specific TCR breadth and depth rose after two AZD1222 doses. Baseline antibody screening turned up just six seropositive AZD1222 recipients.

V was cut by 6 bases and J by 1 base, with 10 bases left in between. The length of the CDR3 is 14 residues. CDR1 MDHEN and CDR2 SYDVKM come from the germline V gene. The data were produced by immunoSEQ multiplex PCR, yet TCRdb's version contains in-frame clones alone and is incomplete. The repertoire has 90,000 to 130,000 clones, 87% of them found once; the top ten carry roughly 3.2%. The input for sequencing was peripheral blood, taken on day 0 of AZD1222 vaccination. The clonotype was recovered from an adult in good health. This chain links TRBV28 with TRBJ2-1; tentative D call: TRBD2 (5 bases). The CDR3 DNA is TGTGCCAGCAGATCCCCGGGATCCTACAATGAGCAGTTCTTC. Its translation is CASRSPGSYNEQFF.